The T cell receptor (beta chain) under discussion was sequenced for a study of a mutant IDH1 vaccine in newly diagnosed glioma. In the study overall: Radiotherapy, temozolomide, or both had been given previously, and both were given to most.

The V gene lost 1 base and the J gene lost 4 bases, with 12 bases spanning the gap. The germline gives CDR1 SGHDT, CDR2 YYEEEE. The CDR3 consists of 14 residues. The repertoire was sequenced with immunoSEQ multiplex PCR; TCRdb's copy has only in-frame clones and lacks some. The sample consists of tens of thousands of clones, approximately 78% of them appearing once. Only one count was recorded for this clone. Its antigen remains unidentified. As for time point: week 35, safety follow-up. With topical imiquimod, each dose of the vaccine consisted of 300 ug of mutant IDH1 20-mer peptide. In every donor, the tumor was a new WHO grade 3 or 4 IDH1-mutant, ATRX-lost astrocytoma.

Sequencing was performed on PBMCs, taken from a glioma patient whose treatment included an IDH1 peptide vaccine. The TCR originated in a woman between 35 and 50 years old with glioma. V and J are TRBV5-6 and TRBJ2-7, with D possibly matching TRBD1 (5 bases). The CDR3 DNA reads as TGTGCCAGCAGCTTGCTGGGGCCAACGTACGAGCAGTACTTC. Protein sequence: CASSLLGPTYEQYF.